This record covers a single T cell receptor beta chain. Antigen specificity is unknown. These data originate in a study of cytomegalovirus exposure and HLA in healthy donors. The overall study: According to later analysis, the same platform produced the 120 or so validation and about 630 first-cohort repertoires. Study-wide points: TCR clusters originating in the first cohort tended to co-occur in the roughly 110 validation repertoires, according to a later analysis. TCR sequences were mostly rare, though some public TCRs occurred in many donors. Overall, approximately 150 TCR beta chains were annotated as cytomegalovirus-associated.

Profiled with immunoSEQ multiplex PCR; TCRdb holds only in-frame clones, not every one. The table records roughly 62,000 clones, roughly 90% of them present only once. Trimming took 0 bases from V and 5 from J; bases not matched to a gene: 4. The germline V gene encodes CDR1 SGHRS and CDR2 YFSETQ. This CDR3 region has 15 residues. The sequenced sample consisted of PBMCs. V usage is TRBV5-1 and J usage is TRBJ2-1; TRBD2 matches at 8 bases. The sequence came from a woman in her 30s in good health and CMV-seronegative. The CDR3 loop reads CASSLERGPNNEQFF. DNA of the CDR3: TGCGCCAGCAGCTTGGAGCGGGGGCCAAACAATGAGCAGTTCTTC. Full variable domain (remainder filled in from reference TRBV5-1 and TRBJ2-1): KAGVTQTPRYLIKTRGQQVTLSCSPISGHRSVSWYQQTPGQGLQFLFEYFSETQRNKGNFPGRFSGRQFSNSRSEMNVSTLELGDSALYLCASSLERGPNNEQFFGPGTRLTVL.